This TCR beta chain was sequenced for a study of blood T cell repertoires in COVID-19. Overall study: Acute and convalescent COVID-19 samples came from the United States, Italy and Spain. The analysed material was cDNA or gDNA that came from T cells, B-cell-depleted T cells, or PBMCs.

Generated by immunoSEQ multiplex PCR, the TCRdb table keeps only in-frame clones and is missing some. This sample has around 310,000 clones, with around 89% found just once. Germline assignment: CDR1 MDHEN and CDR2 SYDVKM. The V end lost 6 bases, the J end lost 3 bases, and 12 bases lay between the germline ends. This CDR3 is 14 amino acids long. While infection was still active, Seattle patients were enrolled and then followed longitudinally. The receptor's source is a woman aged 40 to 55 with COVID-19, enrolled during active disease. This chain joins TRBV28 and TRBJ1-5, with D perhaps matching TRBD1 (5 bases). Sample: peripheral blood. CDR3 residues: CASRRWGPNQPQHF. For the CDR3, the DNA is TGTGCCAGCAGGAGATGGGGCCCCAATCAGCCCCAGCATTTT.